Below, one T cell receptor (beta chain) is given with its context. This sample is drawn from a study of shared T cell receptors in the human thymus. Some clones are missing from TCRdb's copy, which holds only in-frame ones; the method was immunoSEQ multiplex PCR. The sample comprises approximately 760,000 clones, over 75% of which are singletons, and under 0.012% rests with the top ten. Looked up from germline, CDR1 is LNHDA and CDR2 is SQIVND (reference sequence). CDR3 length: 11 amino acids. The ends were cut back, 7 bases at V and 5 bases at J, with 8 bases in the middle. This sample also belongs to another study, concerning human thymus T cells. From that report: Infants served as donors; they were healthy and Finnish and were having corrective surgery for congenital heart defects. The thymus was resected at corrective cardiac surgery. Within thymic and blood repertoires, V and J gene usage appeared to be biased. Among unrelated individuals, related research reported thymic repertoires that overlapped highly.

Sequences were obtained from thymocytes. This receptor was taken from a girl in the first two years of life with a congenital heart defect. This rearrangement joins TRBV19 to TRBJ1-1; perhaps TRBD1 as D (5 bases). The CDR3 loop is CASIRGTEAFF. The CDR3 DNA sequence: TGTGCCAGTATAAGGGGTACTGAAGCTTTCTTT.